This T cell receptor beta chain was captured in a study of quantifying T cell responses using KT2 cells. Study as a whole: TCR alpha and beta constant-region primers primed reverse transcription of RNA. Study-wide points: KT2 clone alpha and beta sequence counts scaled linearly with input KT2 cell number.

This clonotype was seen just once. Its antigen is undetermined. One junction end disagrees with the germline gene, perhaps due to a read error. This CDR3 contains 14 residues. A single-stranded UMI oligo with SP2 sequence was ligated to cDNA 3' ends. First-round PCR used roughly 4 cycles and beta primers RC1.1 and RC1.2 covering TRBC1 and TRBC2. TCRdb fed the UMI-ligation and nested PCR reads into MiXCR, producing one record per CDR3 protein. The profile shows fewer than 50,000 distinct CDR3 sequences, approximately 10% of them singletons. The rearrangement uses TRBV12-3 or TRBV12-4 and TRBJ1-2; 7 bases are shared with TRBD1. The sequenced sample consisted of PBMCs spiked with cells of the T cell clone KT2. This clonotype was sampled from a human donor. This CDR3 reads CASSWDSSNYGYNF. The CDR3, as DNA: TGTGCCAGCAGTTGGGACAGTTCTAACTATGGCTACAACTTC.